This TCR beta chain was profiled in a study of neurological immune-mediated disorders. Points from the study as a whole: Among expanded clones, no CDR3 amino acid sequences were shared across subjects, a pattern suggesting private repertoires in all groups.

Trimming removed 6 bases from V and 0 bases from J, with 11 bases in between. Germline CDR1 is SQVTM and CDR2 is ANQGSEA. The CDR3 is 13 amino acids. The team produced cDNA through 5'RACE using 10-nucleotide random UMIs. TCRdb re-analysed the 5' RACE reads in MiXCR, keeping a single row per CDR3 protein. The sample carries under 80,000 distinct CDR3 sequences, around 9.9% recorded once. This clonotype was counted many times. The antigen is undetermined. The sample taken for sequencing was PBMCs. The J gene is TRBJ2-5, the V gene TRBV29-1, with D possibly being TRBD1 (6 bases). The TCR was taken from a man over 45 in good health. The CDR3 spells CSVMGADQETQYF. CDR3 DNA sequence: TGCAGCGTGATGGGGGCGGACCAAGAGACCCAGTACTTC.